Shown below are 32 T cell receptor beta chains from a single sample sequenced in a study of HIV-infected children after antiretroviral therapy interruption. Unique molecular identifiers were included in an RNA-based 3' RACE TCR library. TCRdb independently ran MiXCR on the 3' RACE reads; one entry per CDR3 protein. Among around 47,000 distinct CDR3 sequences listed, around 4.1% were seen once. Treatment: PENTA 11 planned treatment interruption arm or continuous ART arm. The input for sequencing was CD45RA+ CD4+ T cells from PBMCs, pooled from several time points, taken from a donor given antiretroviral therapy, either interrupted or continuous. Subset denoted: naive CD4+ CD45RA+ CD45RO- T cells. The receptors shown here come from a pool of human donors with HIV.

Relative to its sample, this clonotype is medium-sized (0.01 to 0.1%). The chain combines TRBV15 with TRBJ1-1; 7 bases map to TRBD1. This CDR3 has 13 amino acids. The germline V gene has CDR1 LNHNV and CDR2 YYDKDF (reference sequence). The CDR3 region has the DNA TGTGCTAGCAGTGACAGGGTGAACACAGAAGTCTTCTTT. This codes for CASSDRVNTEVFF.

The table lists this clonotype with many counts. The chain joins TRBV30 to TRBJ2-5; 9 bases fit TRBD2. Germline CDR1 reads GTSNPN; CDR2 reads SVGIG (reference sequence). The CDR3 contains 14 residues. V trimming: 2 bases; J trimming: 4 bases; junction bases outside the gene matches: 5. CDR3 in amino acids: CAWSLSGGLETQYF. Here the CDR3 DNA reads TGTGCCTGGAGTCTCAGCGGGGGGTTAGAGACCCAGTACTTC.

The V and J genes are TRBV7-9 and TRBJ1-1; D gene unclear. The ends were cut back, 1 base at V and 3 bases at J, with 9 bases in the middle. The CDR3 is 14 amino acids. The germline CDR1 and CDR2 sequences are SEHNR and FQNEAQ (reference sequence). DNA of the CDR3: TGTGCCAGCAGCTTAGTTCGGGGAGACACTGAAGCTTTCTTT. Its protein product is CASSLVRGDTEAFF.

The chain employs TRBV29-1 and TRBJ2-1, with TRBD2 matching over 12 bases. Looked up from germline, CDR1 is SQVTM and CDR2 is ANQGSEA. V dropped 1 base and J dropped 8; count of bases not matched to a gene: 6. The CDR3 totals 15 residues. CDR3 sequence reads: CSVEASGGARDEQFF. DNA of the CDR3: TGCAGCGTTGAAGCTAGCGGGGGGGCCAGAGATGAGCAGTTCTTC.

The sample holds many counts of this clonotype. The rearrangement uses TRBV5-1 and TRBJ2-5; 7 nucleotides line up with TRBD2. Germline V gives CDR1 SGHRS, CDR2 YFSETQ. V shed 0 bases, J shed 3 bases, and the junction held 2 bases outside the gene matches. This CDR3 comprises 14 residues. Here the CDR3 reads CASSLELAEETQYF. As DNA, the CDR3 is TGCGCCAGCAGCTTGGAGCTAGCGGAAGAGACCCAGTACTTC.

Only a few counts were recorded for this clonotype. The chain combines TRBV28 with TRBJ2-7, with a tentative D call TRBD2 (6 bases). Trimming shortened V by 6 bases and J by 7 bases, and 16 bases separated the two germline ends. Germline V CDR1 and CDR2: MDHEN, SYDVKM. This CDR3 is 13 amino acids long. The CDR3 DNA reads as TGTGCCAGCAGACCGGGACTCACGAGGGAGCAGTACTTC. Its protein product is CASRPGLTREQYF.

This clonotype was detected many times. The chain joins TRBV12-3 or TRBV12-4 to TRBJ1-2; D is ambiguous. This CDR3 has 12 amino acids. V lost 5 bases, J lost 7 bases, and 11 bases lay in between. The CDR3 here is CASSRTAAGYTF. The CDR3 DNA follows: TGTGCCAGCAGTCGTACAGCGGCTGGCTACACCTTC.

This clonotype was seen at least ten times. The chain carries TRBV28 and TRBJ1-4; D is unresolved. Trimming pared 2 bases from V and 2 bases from J, leaving 9 bases between. Germline lookup yields CDR1 MDHEN and CDR2 SYDVKM. The length of the CDR3 is 15 residues. CDR3: CASSLQRSTNEKLFF. CDR3 coding DNA: TGTGCCAGCAGTTTACAGAGGTCGACTAATGAAAAACTGTTTTTT.

This rearrangement joins TRBV12-3 or TRBV12-4 to TRBJ2-3, with D possibly TRBD1 on 6 matching bases. The CDR3 loop spans 14 amino acids. CDR3 coding DNA: TGTGCTTCCTCGCTGGGACAACTCACAGATACGCAGTATTTT. This sequence encodes CASSLGQLTDTQYF.

This clonotype came up many times. V is TRBV2 and J is TRBJ1-1; D is uncertain. V dropped 7 bases and J dropped 3 bases, with 15 bases sitting between them. Germline V gives CDR1 SNHLY, CDR2 FYNNEI. The CDR3 runs 14 residues. This CDR3 reads CASILHREYTEAFF. CDR3 nucleotides: TGTGCCAGCATTTTGCATAGAGAATACACTGAAGCTTTCTTT.

This chain connects TRBV20-1 to TRBJ2-7, with D maybe TRBD1 (5 bases). The germline V gene encodes CDR1 DFQATT and CDR2 SNEGSKA (reference sequence). V lost 3 bases to trimming and J lost 1 base, with 16 bases between them. The CDR3 has 15 amino acids. CDR3 sequence: CSASRPGQNSYEQYF. The CDR3 coding sequence is TGCAGTGCTAGTCGCCCAGGGCAGAATTCCTACGAGCAGTACTTC.

This clonotype has ten or more counts. This chain uses TRBV18 with TRBJ2-7; no reliable D call. Germline V gene sequence: CDR1 KGHSH, CDR2 LQKENI. V shed 2 bases and J shed 0 bases, with 8 bases lying between them. This CDR3 has 14 residues. CDR3 in amino acids: CASSPASTSYEQYF. The CDR3 coding sequence is TGTGCCAGCTCACCAGCCAGCACCTCCTACGAGCAGTACTTC.

This clonotype appeared many times. This sequence joins TRBV5-1 and TRBJ2-1; no clear D. The CDR3 consists of 12 residues. Germline V gene sequence: CDR1 SGHRS, CDR2 YFSETQ. Trimming took 8 bases from V and 0 from J, leaving 6 bases between them. The CDR3 protein is CASSGSYNEQFF. In DNA, the CDR3 is TGCGCCAGTAGTGGCTCCTACAATGAGCAGTTCTTC.

This clonotype was counted ten times or more. The V gene is TRBV19, the J gene TRBJ1-2; 7 bases line up with TRBD1. Germline V gene data show CDR1 as LNHDA and CDR2 as SQIVND (reference sequence). The CDR3 is made up of 14 amino acids. V gave up 5 bases and J gave up 1 base; unmatched junction bases: 4. The CDR3 DNA sequence: TGTGCCAGTAGTCGGGACAGCTTTAACTATGGCTACACCTTC. Its translation: CASSRDSFNYGYTF.

This rearrangement joins TRBV6-2 or TRBV6-3 to TRBJ1-5, with TRBD1 matching over 12 bases. The CDR3 spans 15 residues. Unmatched junction bases numbered 7, after V lost 7 bases and J lost 6 bases. From germline, CDR1 is MNHEY and CDR2 SVGEGT. The chain's CDR3 is CASIPGQGAAQPQHF. The DNA of the CDR3 is TGTGCCAGCATCCCGGGACAGGGGGCGGCTCAGCCCCAGCATTTT.

This clonotype is judged medium-sized. The J gene is TRBJ2-7, the V gene TRBV2; D not resolved. CDR3 length: 11 residues. Germline assignment: CDR1 SNHLY and CDR2 FYNNEI. V was pared by 8 bases and J by 0 bases, with 5 bases between. The CDR3 sequence is CASSSSYEQYF. The CDR3 DNA reads as TGTGCCAGCTCCAGCTCCTACGAGCAGTACTTC.

This clonotype was observed a few times. The genes are TRBV5-1 and TRBJ2-7, with D unclear. V was trimmed by 4 bases and J by 4 bases, leaving 15 bases between them. The length of the CDR3 is 14 residues. Germline V CDR1 and CDR2: SGHRS, YFSETQ. The CDR3 here is CASSPLGRGYEQYF. In DNA form, the CDR3 reads TGCGCCAGCAGCCCCCTTGGCAGAGGTTACGAGCAGTACTTC.

This clonotype was observed a handful of times. The J gene is TRBJ2-3, the V gene TRBV28; 9 nucleotides match TRBD1. V was clipped by 4 bases and J by 5 bases; unmatched bases: 7. Germline CDR1 is MDHEN and CDR2 is SYDVKM. The CDR3 runs 15 residues. CDR3 sequence reads: CASSSSGTGLDTQYF. The CDR3 nucleotides read TGTGCCAGCAGTTCATCCGGGACAGGGTTAGATACGCAGTATTTT.

The chain carries TRBV11-2 and TRBJ2-5; 10 bases are a match to TRBD1. CDR1 is SGHAT, CDR2 FQNNGV, per germline. V lost 6 bases, J lost 4 bases, and 8 bases stayed unmatched. This CDR3 has 15 amino acids. The CDR3: CASRRIRDRGETQYF. For the CDR3, the DNA is TGTGCCAGCAGGAGGATCCGGGACAGGGGAGAGACCCAGTACTTC.

This clonotype was picked up a small number of times. The chain uses TRBV30 and TRBJ1-4; no reliable D call. The CDR3 consists of 11 residues. The germline V gene encodes CDR1 GTSNPN and CDR2 SVGIG (reference sequence). The V end lost 0 bases, the J end lost 6 bases, and 2 bases lay between the germline ends. In nucleotides, the CDR3 is TGTGCCTGGAGTGTGGATGAAAAACTGTTTTTT. It is translated as CAWSVDEKLFF.

This clonotype was counted at least ten times. V is TRBV29-1 and J is TRBJ2-3, with D perhaps matching TRBD2 (5 bases). This CDR3 is built from 13 residues. V lost 6 bases and J 4 bases, leaving 14 bases between the germline ends. Germline V gives CDR1 SQVTM, CDR2 ANQGSEA. In DNA form, the CDR3 reads TGCAGCGTACACTCCGGGAAGGCAGATACGCAGTATTTT. The encoded protein is CSVHSGKADTQYF.

This clonotype was seen a handful of times. J is TRBJ1-2 and V is TRBV12-3 or TRBV12-4; D is unclear. V was pared by 4 bases and J by 13 bases, with 16 bases between. This CDR3 is 12 amino acids long. Written as DNA, the CDR3 is TGTGCCAGCAGTTCTTCCAGTTCAGCAAGCACCTTC. Residues: CASSSSSSASTF.

This clonotype was detected only a few times. V and J are TRBV12-3 or TRBV12-4 and TRBJ1-1, with a weak D call TRBD1 (6 bases). This CDR3 region has 14 residues. The V end lost 1 base, the J end lost 5 bases, and 11 bases lay between the germline ends. The CDR3 sequence is CASSLDRVKTEAFF. The CDR3 DNA reads as TGTGCCAGCAGTTTAGACAGGGTAAAGACTGAAGCTTTCTTT.

This clonotype appeared many times. The J gene is TRBJ2-2, the V gene TRBV12-3 or TRBV12-4, with TRBD1 matching 10 bases. The CDR3 has 13 residues. After removal of 9 bases from V and 4 bases from J, the junction contained 2 bases not matched to a gene. DNA for the CDR3: TGTGCCAGGCGACAGGGGGCCACCGGGGAGCTGTTTTTT. It codes for CARRQGATGELFF.

There are many counts of this clonotype. CDR3 protein: CASSAGTGATGEQFF. CDR3 sequence (DNA): TGTGCCAGCAGTGCCGGGACAGGGGCCACTGGCGAGCAGTTCTTC. J is TRBJ2-1 and V is TRBV2; 10 bases fit TRBD1. CDR1 and CDR2 from the germline V gene are SNHLY and FYNNEI. CDR3 length: 15 residues. V shed 4 bases and J 10 bases; nucleotides not matched to a gene: 10.

V usage is TRBV12-3 or TRBV12-4 and J usage is TRBJ1-2; no clear D. V was clipped by 5 bases and J by 8 bases, with 9 bases between them. The CDR3 loop spans 11 amino acids. The CDR3: CASSRGGGYTF. The CDR3 region has the DNA TGTGCCAGCAGTCGGGGTGGCGGCTACACCTTC.

This clonotype was counted many times. This chain uses TRBV6-5 with TRBJ2-7, with a possible D match to TRBD1 (6 bases). CDR3 size: 14 residues. The V end was cut by 0 bases, the J end by 4 bases, with 10 bases between. Germline values: CDR1 MNHEY, CDR2 SVGAGI. The CDR3 DNA follows: TGTGCCAGCAGTTACTCTGCGAGGGGGTACGAGCAGTACTTC. Amino acid sequence: CASSYSARGYEQYF.

This clonotype was seen many times. The J gene is TRBJ2-7, the V gene TRBV12-3 or TRBV12-4; TRBD1 is a possible D gene (5 bases). Trimming removed 5 bases from V and 1 base from J, with 15 bases in between. CDR3 length: 15 amino acids. The DNA for the CDR3 is TGTGCCAGCAGTGATCAGGGTTACCAATCCTACGAGCAGTACTTC. This translates into CASSDQGYQSYEQYF.

This clonotype is labeled medium-sized (0.01 to 0.1%). The V and J genes are TRBV4-3 and TRBJ2-7; tentatively, D is TRBD2 (6 bases). CDR1 LGHNA and CDR2 YSLEER come from the germline V gene. Trimming removed 4 bases from V and 0 bases from J, with 13 bases in between. The CDR3 contains 15 residues. The CDR3 loop reads CASSRGTQSSYEQYF. The CDR3 DNA reads as TGCGCCAGCAGCCGCGGGACCCAAAGCTCCTACGAGCAGTACTTC.

This clonotype occurred many times. The chain has TRBV20-1 and TRBJ2-5, with D perhaps TRBD1 or TRBD2 (5 bases each). V gave up 0 bases and J gave up 5 bases, with 16 bases separating them. This CDR3 spans 15 amino acids. In germline, CDR1 is DFQATT, CDR2 SNEGSKA (reference sequence). In DNA form, the CDR3 reads TGCAGTGCTAGAGACTTCACCGGGACGGGTGAGACCCAGTACTTC. Translated, it gives CSARDFTGTGETQYF.

This chain uses TRBV5-1 with TRBJ2-3; D uncertain. Germline V gene sequence: CDR1 SGHRS, CDR2 YFSETQ. V was clipped by 0 bases and J by 5 bases, with 7 bases between them. This CDR3 has 13 amino acids. The CDR3 DNA follows: TGCGCCAGCAGCTTGGTAGGTCAAGATACGCAGTATTTT. This sequence encodes CASSLVGQDTQYF.

This clonotype was observed many times. V is TRBV5-4 and J is TRBJ2-5; D tentatively fits TRBD1 or TRBD2 (5 bases each). Trimming shortened V by 0 bases and J by 3 bases, and 9 bases separated the two germline ends. Per germline, CDR1 SGHNT and CDR2 YYREEE (reference sequence). The CDR3 is 14 amino acids. Here the CDR3 reads CASSLAGAEETQYF. CDR3 DNA sequence: TGTGCCAGCAGCTTGGCCGGGGCCGAAGAGACCCAGTACTTC.